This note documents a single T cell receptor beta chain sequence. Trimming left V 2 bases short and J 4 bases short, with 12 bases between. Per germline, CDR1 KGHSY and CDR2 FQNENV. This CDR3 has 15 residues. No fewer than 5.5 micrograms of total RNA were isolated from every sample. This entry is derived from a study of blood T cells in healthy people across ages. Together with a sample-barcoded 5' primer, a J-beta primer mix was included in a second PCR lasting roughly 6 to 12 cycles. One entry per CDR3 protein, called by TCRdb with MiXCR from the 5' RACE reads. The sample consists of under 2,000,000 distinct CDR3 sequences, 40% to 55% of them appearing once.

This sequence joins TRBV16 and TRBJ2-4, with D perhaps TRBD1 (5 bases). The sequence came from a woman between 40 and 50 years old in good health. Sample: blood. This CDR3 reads CASSQPTGSKNIQYF. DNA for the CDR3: TGTGCCAGCAGCCAACCAACAGGCTCGAAAAACATTCAGTACTTC.